This record looks at one T cell receptor (beta chain) sequence and its context. Its antigen is as yet unknown. Germline CDR1 and CDR2: MNHEY and SVGAGI. The CDR3 runs to 13 residues. V shed 0 bases and J shed 8 bases, with 10 bases lying between them. The protocol was immunoSEQ multiplex PCR, while the TCRdb copy is restricted to in-frame clones and leaves out a portion. The sample has roughly 80,000 clones; around 91% are singletons. The entry originates in a study of brain T cells in children with intractable seizures. Study-level points and caveats: Only CDR3 sequence similarity suggested viral specificity, without known HCMV serostatus.

The sequence came from a girl between 2 and 10 years old with Rasmussen encephalitis and intractable seizures. The rearrangement joins TRBV6-5 to TRBJ1-1, with D maybe TRBD1 (5 bases). The specimen was peripheral blood, collected at surgery. This CDR3 reads CASSYSSGIEAFF. In nucleotides, the CDR3 is TGTGCCAGCAGTTACTCATCAGGGATCGAAGCTTTCTTT.